The 17 T cell receptor beta chains below come from one sample, sequenced in a study of blood T cell repertoires in COVID-19. Libraries were prepared by immunoSEQ multiplex PCR; TCRdb keeps only in-frame clonotypes and omits some of them. In the table there are roughly 380,000 clones, approximately 89% of which are singletons. Sequences were obtained from peripheral blood. The source is a woman aged 35 to 49 with COVID-19, enrolled during active disease.

This clone was detected once. Distinct nucleotide sequences in the sample also encode this CDR3. The rearrangement joins TRBV28 to TRBJ1-1; the D is unclear. V was trimmed by 6 bases and J by 2 bases, leaving 10 bases between them. Germline CDR1 MDHEN, CDR2 SYDVKM. The CDR3 contains 13 residues. For the CDR3, the DNA is TGTGCCAGCAGCTCGACACCCAACACTGAAGCTTTCTTT. Amino acid sequence: CASSSTPNTEAFF.

The chain joins TRBV5-5 to TRBJ2-7, with D perhaps matching TRBD2 (6 bases). V gave up 4 bases and J gave up 5 bases, with 22 bases separating them. From germline, CDR1 is SGHKS and CDR2 YYEKEE (reference sequence). The CDR3 runs to 16 residues. CDR3 DNA: TGTGCCAGCAGCCTGGGGTTACGGAGGGACGTAGACGAGCAGTACTTC. It translates to CASSLGLRRDVDEQYF.

The chain links TRBV28 to TRBJ1-1; TRBD1 is a possible D gene (5 bases). The CDR3 sequence is 14 residues long. Germline V gene data show CDR1 as MDHEN and CDR2 as SYDVKM. V was pared by 4 bases and J by 0 bases, with 9 bases between. CDR3 bases: TGTGCCAGCAGTTCCCCAGGGCTGAACACTGAAGCTTTCTTT. Residues: CASSSPGLNTEAFF.

The chain combines TRBV7-2 with TRBJ1-1, with TRBD1 matching 7 bases. The germline gives CDR1 SGHTA, CDR2 FQGNSA. CDR3 length: 17 residues. The trim removed 4 bases at V and 2 bases at J, leaving 13 bases unmatched. CDR3 protein: CASSSRFLGQINTEAFF. The DNA for the CDR3 is TGTGCCAGCAGCTCTAGATTTCTGGGACAGATAAACACTGAAGCTTTCTTT.

This chain uses TRBV6-1 with TRBJ1-1; 11 bases match TRBD1. Germline assignment: CDR1 MNHNS and CDR2 SASEGT. V lost 1 base and J lost 4; bases outside the gene matches: 11. This CDR3 contains 18 residues. Written as DNA, the CDR3 is TGTGCCAGCAGTGAAGGCCGAGGACAGGGGGCCTGGATCACTGAAGCTTTCTTT. Its translation: CASSEGRGQGAWITEAFF.

The gene calls are TRBV28 and TRBJ1-2; a weak D match, TRBD1 (6 bases). Germline loops: CDR1 MDHEN, CDR2 SYDVKM. The CDR3 sequence is 16 residues long. V gave up 3 bases and J gave up 11 bases, with 25 bases separating them. The DNA for the CDR3 is TGTGCCAGCAGTTTTCCCCAGGGGAGGGCTGGCGTGGAATACACCTTC. This codes for CASSFPQGRAGVEYTF.

This chain joins TRBV19 and TRBJ2-4; the match to TRBD2 covers 13 bases. The V segment lost 5 bases and the J segment 0 bases; nucleotides outside the gene matches: 7. This CDR3 is 18 amino acids long. CDR1 LNHDA and CDR2 SQIVND come from the germline V gene (reference sequence). The CDR3 bases are TGTGCCAGTAGTGTAGGACTAGCGGGGGTTCTAGCCAAAAACATTCAGTACTTC. It is translated as CASSVGLAGVLAKNIQYF.

A note on this clone: A junction end diverges from the germline sequence, so it may reflect a read error. The CDR3 region is CASSLGIGRGNNEQFF. The CDR3 region has the DNA TGTGCTAGCAGCTTGGGGATCGGCCGGGGGAACAATGAGCAGTTCTTC. V gene TRBV7-7 combines with J gene TRBJ2-1; TRBD2 might be the D (6 bases). CDR1 SSHAT and CDR2 FNYEAQ come from the germline V gene (reference sequence). The CDR3 contains 16 residues.

This chain links TRBV5-4 with TRBJ2-7; D perhaps matches TRBD1 (6 bases). Germline V lookup: CDR1 SGHNT, CDR2 YYREEE (reference sequence). The CDR3 contains 16 residues. Trimming shortened V by 0 bases and J by 2 bases, and 15 bases separated the two germline ends. The CDR3 DNA follows: TGTGCCAGCAGCTTGGTTTCGGCAGGGGCACCCTACGAGCAGTACTTC. This translates into CASSLVSAGAPYEQYF.

Notes on this clone: The sample carries other DNA sequences with the same CDR3. The chain joins TRBV18 to TRBJ1-1, with 11 bases lining up with TRBD1. The ends lost 6 bases at V and 1 base at J; junction bases unmatched: 4. CDR3 length: 15 amino acids. Germline values: CDR1 KGHSH, CDR2 LQKENI. The CDR3: CASSLGQGANTEAFF. The CDR3 DNA reads TGTGCCAGCTCCCTTGGACAGGGGGCGAACACTGAAGCTTTCTTT.

This sequence joins TRBV5-5 and TRBJ1-4; 7 nucleotides line up with TRBD1. Germline CDR1 and CDR2: SGHKS and YYEKEE (reference sequence). The CDR3 extends over 14 amino acids. Germline trimming cut 5 bases from V and 8 bases from J; bases unmatched to any gene: 9. CDR3 nucleotides: TGTGCCAGCAGTTTCGGACAGGCCCGAGAAAAACTGTTTTTT. Translating it yields CASSFGQAREKLFF.

This clone was counted once. CDR3: CASSIFGTGSEKLFF. In nucleotides, the CDR3 is TGTGCCAGTAGTATATTCGGGACAGGGAGTGAAAAACTGTTTTTT. The chain is built from TRBV19 and TRBJ1-4, with 9 bases matching TRBD1. Germline CDR1 is LNHDA and CDR2 is SQIVND (reference sequence). The CDR3 sequence is 15 residues long. Germline trimming cut 2 bases from V and 7 bases from J; bases unmatched to any gene: 5.

The genes are TRBV19 and TRBJ2-7, with D tentatively TRBD2 (5 bases). Between the trimmed V and J ends, which lost 5 bases and 2 bases, there was a span of 19 bases. Germline V lookup: CDR1 LNHDA, CDR2 SQIVND (reference sequence). This CDR3 contains 16 residues. CDR3: CASSSRRGKYTYEQYF. DNA of the CDR3: TGTGCCAGTAGTTCCCGTAGAGGGAAATACACCTACGAGCAGTACTTC.

The chain has TRBV6-2 or TRBV6-3 and TRBJ2-5; TRBD2 matches at 8 bases. V was clipped by 5 bases and J by 5 bases; unmatched bases: 4. The CDR3 is 13 residues long. Per germline, CDR1 MNHEY and CDR2 SVGEGT. The CDR3 nucleotides read TGTGCCAGCAGTAAGCGGGAGCCGGAGACCCAGTACTTC. It translates to CASSKREPETQYF.

This chain joins TRBV7-2 and TRBJ2-7; 7 bases agree with TRBD2. The CDR3 consists of 14 residues. Trimming removed 5 bases from V and 7 bases from J; junction bases left unmatched: 11. Germline V gene lookup returns CDR1 SGHTA and CDR2 FQGNSA. CDR3 DNA sequence: TGTGCCAGCAGCCCTAGCGGCAGGTCGGGTGAGCAGTACTTC. It is translated as CASSPSGRSGEQYF.

This chain joins TRBV7-6 and TRBJ2-5, with 15 bases identical to TRBD2. The CDR3 length is 17 residues. CDR1 and CDR2 from the germline V gene are SGHVS and FNYEAQ. Trimming took 5 bases from V and 5 from J; bases not matched to a gene: 9. The CDR3 loop is CASSPERTSGRGETQYF. CDR3 bases: TGTGCCAGCAGCCCCGAACGGACTAGCGGGAGGGGGGAGACCCAGTACTTC.

The CDR3 sequence: CASSEAWELFF. The CDR3 DNA reads as TGTGCCAGCAGTGAAGCCTGGGAGCTGTTTTTT. The chain is built from TRBV2 and TRBJ2-2, with D unclear. Trimming took 0 bases from V and 9 from J, leaving 2 bases between them. Looked up from germline, CDR1 is SNHLY and CDR2 is FYNNEI. This CDR3 is 11 amino acids long.